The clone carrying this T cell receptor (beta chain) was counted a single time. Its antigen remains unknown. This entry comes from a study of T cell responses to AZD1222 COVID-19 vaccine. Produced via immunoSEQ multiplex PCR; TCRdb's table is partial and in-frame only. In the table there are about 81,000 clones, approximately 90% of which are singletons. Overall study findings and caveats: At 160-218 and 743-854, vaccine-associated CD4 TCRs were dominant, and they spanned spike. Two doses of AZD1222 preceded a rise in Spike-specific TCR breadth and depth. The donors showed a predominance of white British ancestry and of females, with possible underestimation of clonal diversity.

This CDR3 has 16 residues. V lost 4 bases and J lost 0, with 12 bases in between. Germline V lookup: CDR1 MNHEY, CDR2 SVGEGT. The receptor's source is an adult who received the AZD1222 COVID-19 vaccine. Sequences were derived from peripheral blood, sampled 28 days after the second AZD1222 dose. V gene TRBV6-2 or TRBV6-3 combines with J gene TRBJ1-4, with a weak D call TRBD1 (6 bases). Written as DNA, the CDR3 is TGTGCCAGCAGTTTCCCGTCAGGGGCAACTAATGAAAAACTGTTTTTT. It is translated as CASSFPSGATNEKLFF.